This TCR beta chain was captured by sequencing in a study of blood T cell repertoires in COVID-19. In the study overall: Samples came from the United States, Italy and Spain, spanning acute and convalescent COVID-19. From T cells, B-cell-depleted T cells, or PBMCs came the material, which was cDNA or gDNA.

All recovered Cohort 3 donors got two negative PCRs, got clearance, or saw symptom resolution. Produced via immunoSEQ multiplex PCR; TCRdb's table is partial and in-frame only. This table has roughly 190,000 clones, 75% to 85% appearing once. CDR1 and CDR2 (germline): SGHRS, YFSETQ. The J segment lost 2 bases and the V segment lost 3 bases, leaving 11 bases of the junction unmatched. The CDR3 contains 17 residues. What was sequenced was PBMCs or T cells enriched from blood (not recorded which). This chain joins TRBV5-1 and TRBJ1-3, with 7 bases aligning to TRBD1. This receptor was obtained from a man aged 40-55 years who had recovered from COVID-19. Written as DNA, the CDR3 is TGCGCCAGCAGCTCAGGGACAGCCGGTTCACCTGGAAACACCATATATTTT. This gives the protein CASSSGTAGSPGNTIYF.